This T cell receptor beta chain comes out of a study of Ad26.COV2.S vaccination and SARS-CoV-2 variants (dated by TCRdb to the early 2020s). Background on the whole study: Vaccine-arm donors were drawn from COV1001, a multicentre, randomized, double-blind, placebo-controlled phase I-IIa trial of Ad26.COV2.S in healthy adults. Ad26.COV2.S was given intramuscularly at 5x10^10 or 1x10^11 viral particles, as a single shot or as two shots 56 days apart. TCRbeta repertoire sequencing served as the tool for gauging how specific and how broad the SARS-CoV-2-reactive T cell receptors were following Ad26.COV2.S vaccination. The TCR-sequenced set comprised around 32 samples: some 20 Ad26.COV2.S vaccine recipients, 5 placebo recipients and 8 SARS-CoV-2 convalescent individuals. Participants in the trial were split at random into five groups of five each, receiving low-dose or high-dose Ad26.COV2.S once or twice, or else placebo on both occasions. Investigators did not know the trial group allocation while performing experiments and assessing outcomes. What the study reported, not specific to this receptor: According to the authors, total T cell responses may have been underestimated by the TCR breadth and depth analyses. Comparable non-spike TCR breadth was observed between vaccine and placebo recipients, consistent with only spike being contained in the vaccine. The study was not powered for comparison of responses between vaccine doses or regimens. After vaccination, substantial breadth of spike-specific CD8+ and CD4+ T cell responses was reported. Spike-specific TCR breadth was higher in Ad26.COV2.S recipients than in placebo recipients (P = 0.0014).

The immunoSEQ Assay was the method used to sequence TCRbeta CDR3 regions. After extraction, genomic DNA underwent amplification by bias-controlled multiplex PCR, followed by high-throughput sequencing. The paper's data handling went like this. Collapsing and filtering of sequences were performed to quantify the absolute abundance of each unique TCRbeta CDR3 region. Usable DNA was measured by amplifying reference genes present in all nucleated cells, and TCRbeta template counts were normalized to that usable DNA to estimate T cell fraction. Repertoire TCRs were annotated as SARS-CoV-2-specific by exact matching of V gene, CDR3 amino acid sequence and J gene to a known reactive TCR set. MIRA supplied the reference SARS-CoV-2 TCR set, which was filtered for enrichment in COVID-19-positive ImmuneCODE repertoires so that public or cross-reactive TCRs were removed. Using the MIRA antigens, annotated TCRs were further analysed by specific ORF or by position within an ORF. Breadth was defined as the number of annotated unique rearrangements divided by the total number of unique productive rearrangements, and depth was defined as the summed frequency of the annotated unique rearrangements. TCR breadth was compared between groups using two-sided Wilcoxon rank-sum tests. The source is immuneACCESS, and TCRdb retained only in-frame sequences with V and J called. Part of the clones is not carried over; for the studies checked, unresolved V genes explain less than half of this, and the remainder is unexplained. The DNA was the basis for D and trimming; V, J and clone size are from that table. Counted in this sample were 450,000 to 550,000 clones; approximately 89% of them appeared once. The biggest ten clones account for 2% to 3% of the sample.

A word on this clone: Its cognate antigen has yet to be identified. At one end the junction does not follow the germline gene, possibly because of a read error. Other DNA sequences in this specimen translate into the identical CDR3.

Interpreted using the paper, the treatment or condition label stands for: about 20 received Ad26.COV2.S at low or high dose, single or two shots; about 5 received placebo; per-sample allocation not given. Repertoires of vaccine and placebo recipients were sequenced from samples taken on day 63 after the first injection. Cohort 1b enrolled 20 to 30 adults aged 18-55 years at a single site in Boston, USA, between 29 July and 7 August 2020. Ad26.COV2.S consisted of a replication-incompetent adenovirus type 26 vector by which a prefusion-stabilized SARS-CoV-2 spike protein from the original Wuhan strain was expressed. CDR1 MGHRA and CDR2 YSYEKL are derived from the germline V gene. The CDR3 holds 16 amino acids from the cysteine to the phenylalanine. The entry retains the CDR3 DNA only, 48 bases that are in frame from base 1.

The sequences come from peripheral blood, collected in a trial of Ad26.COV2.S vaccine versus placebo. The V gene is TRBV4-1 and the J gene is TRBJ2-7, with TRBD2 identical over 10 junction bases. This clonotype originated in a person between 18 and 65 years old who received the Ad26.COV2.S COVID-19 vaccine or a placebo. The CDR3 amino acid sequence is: CASSQPLAGSRYEQYF. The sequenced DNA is TGCGCCAGCAGCCAACCACTAGCGGGGTCTCGATACGAGCAGTACTTT.